The 3 T cell receptor beta chains below come from one sample, sequenced in a study of technical replicates of blood from a few donors. Libraries were prepared by immunoSEQ multiplex PCR; TCRdb keeps only in-frame clonotypes and omits some of them. The sample lists 13,000 or so clones; approximately 86% were seen once. The sequenced material came from PBMCs. These receptors were taken from a human donor in good health.

The chain is built from TRBV25-1 and TRBJ2-2; 7 bases fit TRBD1. CDR3 length: 16 residues. Germline V gives CDR1 MGHDK, CDR2 SYGVNS. Trimming took 8 bases from V and 5 from J; bases not matched to a gene: 14. The chain's CDR3 is CASVGLQGSLTGELFF. The CDR3 DNA is TGTGCCAGCGTCGGTCTACAGGGGTCGTTGACCGGGGAGCTGTTTTTT.

This clone occurred a few times. The V and J genes are TRBV2 and TRBJ2-7; perhaps TRBD2 as D (5 bases). Looked up from germline, CDR1 is SNHLY and CDR2 is FYNNEI. V was shortened by 3 bases and J by 6 bases, with 15 bases between the two germline ends. The length of the CDR3 is 14 residues. The CDR3 reads CASSEVRGAAEQYF. CDR3 nucleotide sequence: TGTGCCAGCAGTGAGGTCCGGGGAGCCGCCGAGCAGTACTTC.

The chain combines TRBV5-1 with TRBJ1-2; TRBD1 matches at 8 bases. Germline V gene sequence: CDR1 SGHRS, CDR2 YFSETQ. Trimming at V came to 4 bases and at J to 1 base, leaving 3 bases not matched to a gene. This CDR3 contains 14 residues. CDR3 sequence reads: CASSTGQGNYGYTF. In DNA form, the CDR3 reads TGCGCCAGCAGCACCGGACAGGGTAACTATGGCTACACCTTC.